Detailed here is one TCR beta chain. Individual cDNA molecules received unique molecular identifiers in the library. Via MiXCR, TCRdb re-called the RACE reads, giving one row per CDR3 protein. The sample carries under 70,000 distinct CDR3 sequences, around 10% recorded once. The data belong to a study of human T cells and chemical hapten exposure. As for the study in general: Throughout the roughly 24-week study, diphenylcyclopropenone was applied weekly to the patients' scalps. The patients, most of them female, presented with alopecia areata, totalis or universalis.

Time point: pre-sensitization, week 0. Treatment given: therapeutic diphenylcyclopropenone sensitization with weekly scalp DPC. The source is a middle-aged woman with alopecia areata. Some clones in this sample may be carry-over from other donors' samples. Specimen: whole blood, collected in connection with sensitization to the hapten diphenylcyclopropenone (DPC).

In nucleotides, the CDR3 is TGTGCCAGCAGTCAGACAGGGCCCTACGAGCAGTACTTC. This sequence encodes CASSQTGPYEQYF. V and J are TRBV5-4 and TRBJ2-7; 7 nucleotides line up with TRBD1. Germline CDR1 and CDR2: SGHNT and YYREEE (reference sequence). Unmatched junction bases numbered 4, after V lost 5 bases and J lost 2 bases. The CDR3 has 13 residues.